Described below is a single TCR beta chain sequence and its context. What it recognizes is unknown. CD4+ T cell IFNgamma after overnight CMV lysate exposure gave donor CMV status. Cells stained for CD3, CD4, CD8, CD45RA and CD27 were sorted into four subsets. These data are taken from a study of naive and memory T cell subsets. Whole-study findings and limits: A few larger clonotypes appeared in naive repertoires, especially CD8, possibly memory cells re-expressing CD45RA.

The CDR3 contains 15 residues. V shed 4 bases, J shed 2 bases, and the junction held 7 bases outside the gene matches. The V gene's germline CDR1 is SGDLS and CDR2 YYNGEE. Both TRBC1 and TRBC2 were covered by a beta constant-region primer of two equimolar oligonucleotides. Ligated cDNA was amplified by four rounds of PCR with nested alpha and beta constant-region primers and SP2. TCRdb re-called the UMI-ligation and nested PCR reads through MiXCR, storing one row per CDR3 protein. The data contain under 150,000 distinct CDR3 sequences, under 25% of them singletons. The sequenced sample consisted of naive CD8+ T cells from blood. This TCR was recovered from a human donor in good health. The chain joins TRBV9 to TRBJ2-3; TRBD1 agrees at 7 bases. CDR3 bases: TGTGCCAGCAGCATCACAGGGGACGACACAGATACGCAGTATTTT. Encoded protein: CASSITGDDTDTQYF.